This is a list of T cell receptor beta chains from one sample in a study of T cell responses to AZD1222 COVID-19 vaccine. The protocol was immunoSEQ multiplex PCR, while the TCRdb copy is restricted to in-frame clones and leaves out a portion. The sample consists of some 110,000 clones, roughly nine tenths of them appearing once. Sequencing used peripheral blood, obtained 28 days after the second AZD1222 dose. These receptors all stem from an adult who received the AZD1222 COVID-19 vaccine. CDR3s include the opening cysteine and the closing phenylalanine or tryptophan. A D gene is named only where the DNA matches it firmly. The size of a clone is reported for some rows only, either as once, few or many, or as a class for expanded clones.

d_gene: .; j_gene: TRBJ2-3; abundance: .; v_gene: TRBV7-2; CDR3nt: TGTGCCAGCAGCTTAGGAGGGGGGAATACGCAGTATTTT; CDR3aa: CASSLGGGNTQYF
d_gene: TRBD2; j_gene: TRBJ2-3; abundance: .; v_gene: TRBV5-6; CDR3nt: TGTGCCAGCAGCGTCTTAGCGGGAGGCCAGGGGGATACGCAGTATTTT; CDR3aa: CASSVLAGGQGDTQYF
d_gene: .; j_gene: TRBJ2-2; abundance: once; v_gene: TRBV18; CDR3nt: TGTGCCAGCTCACCACCGAGTGTCGGGGAGCTGTTTTTT; CDR3aa: CASSPPSVGELFF
d_gene: TRBD2; j_gene: TRBJ2-5; abundance: .; v_gene: TRBV14; CDR3nt: TGTGCCAGCAGCGCGCCACTAGCGGGAGCAGGCGGGACCCAGTACTTC; CDR3aa: CASSAPLAGAGGTQYF
d_gene: TRBD2; j_gene: TRBJ2-7; abundance: .; v_gene: TRBV6-6; CDR3nt: TGTGCCAGCAAGGGAGGGAGGGCCCCCGTCTACGAGCAGTACTTC; CDR3aa: CASKGGRAPVYEQYF
d_gene: .; j_gene: TRBJ1-4; abundance: .; v_gene: TRBV7-2; CDR3nt: TGTGCCAGCAGTCGACAGCTAACTAATGAAAAACTGTTTTTT; CDR3aa: CASSRQLTNEKLFF
d_gene: .; j_gene: TRBJ2-1; abundance: .; v_gene: TRBV24-1; CDR3nt: TGTGCCACCAGTGATTCCAGCGGCTCACGCCCCAACAATGAGCAGTTCTTC; CDR3aa: CATSDSSGSRPNNEQFF
d_gene: .; j_gene: TRBJ1-3; abundance: .; v_gene: TRBV5-1; CDR3nt: TGCGCCAGCAGCCCCGAGGCGGGAAGGGCTGGAAACACCATATATTTT; CDR3aa: CASSPEAGRAGNTIYF
d_gene: .; j_gene: TRBJ1-5; abundance: .; v_gene: TRBV7-9; CDR3nt: TGTGCCAGCAGTACCTTGGGGGATCAGCCCCAGCATTTT; CDR3aa: CASSTLGDQPQHF
d_gene: .; j_gene: TRBJ1-5; abundance: .; v_gene: TRBV28; CDR3nt: TGTGCCAGCAGTTTTGGCGTCCGGGGGAACAATCAGCCCCAGCATTTT; CDR3aa: CASSFGVRGNNQPQHF
d_gene: TRBD1; j_gene: TRBJ1-3; abundance: .; v_gene: TRBV30; CDR3nt: TGTGCCTGGGAGGATTCCAGGGGGAGAACTGGAAACACCATATATTTT; CDR3aa: CAWEDSRGRTGNTIYF
d_gene: .; j_gene: TRBJ2-7; abundance: .; v_gene: TRBV4-3; CDR3nt: TGCGCCAGCAGCCAAGGCCCCAATCACTCCGGCGAGCAGTACTTC; CDR3aa: CASSQGPNHSGEQYF
d_gene: .; j_gene: TRBJ1-4; abundance: .; v_gene: TRBV5-6; CDR3nt: TGTGCCAGCAGCTTGGTCGGGGTCGAAAAACTGTTTTTT; CDR3aa: CASSLVGVEKLFF
d_gene: .; j_gene: TRBJ2-6; abundance: .; v_gene: TRBV6-2/TRBV6-3; CDR3nt: TGTGCCAGCAGTTCCTGGTTAAACTCTGGGGCCAACGTCCTGACTTTC; CDR3aa: CASSSWLNSGANVLTF
d_gene: .; j_gene: TRBJ1-5; abundance: few; v_gene: TRBV6-5; CDR3nt: TGTGCCAGCAGGGTCGGAACGGGGCTCCAGCATTTT; CDR3aa: CASRVGTGLQHF
d_gene: .; j_gene: TRBJ2-7; abundance: once; v_gene: TRBV27; CDR3nt: TGTGCCAGCAGTCCCCAGGGGGGGCCCTACGAGCAGTACTTC; CDR3aa: CASSPQGGPYEQYF
d_gene: TRBD2; j_gene: TRBJ2-3; abundance: .; v_gene: TRBV5-1; CDR3nt: TGCGCCAGCAGCTTGCGGACTAGCGGGAGCGGTGACACAGATACGCAGTATTTT; CDR3aa: CASSLRTSGSGDTDTQYF
d_gene: TRBD2; j_gene: TRBJ2-5; abundance: .; v_gene: TRBV7-9; CDR3nt: TGTGCCAGCAGCTTAGGCGGGGGAGGCCAAGAGACCCAGTACTTC; CDR3aa: CASSLGGGGQETQYF
d_gene: .; j_gene: TRBJ2-1; abundance: once; v_gene: TRBV5-1; CDR3nt: TGCGCCAGCAGCCCTGGGGTGGGGAATGAGCAGTTCTTC; CDR3aa: CASSPGVGNEQFF
d_gene: TRBD1; j_gene: TRBJ2-5; abundance: .; v_gene: TRBV12-3/TRBV12-4; CDR3nt: TGTGCCAGCAGGCGGGGACAGGGGGAGACCCAGTACTTC; CDR3aa: CASRRGQGETQYF
d_gene: .; j_gene: TRBJ1-2; abundance: few; v_gene: TRBV29-1; CDR3nt: TGCAGCGTTGAAACTGGGGCTAACTATGGCTACACCTTC; CDR3aa: CSVETGANYGYTF
d_gene: TRBD2; j_gene: TRBJ2-2; abundance: .; v_gene: TRBV5-4; CDR3nt: TGTGCCAGCAGCTTCGGAGGCATAGCGGGCCTGGCCGGGGAGCTGTTTTTT; CDR3aa: CASSFGGIAGLAGELFF
d_gene: .; j_gene: TRBJ1-5; abundance: .; v_gene: TRBV28; CDR3nt: TGTGCCAGCAGTTTATCATGGAAAGAGAGCAATCAGCCCCAGCATTTT; CDR3aa: CASSLSWKESNQPQHF
d_gene: .; j_gene: TRBJ2-6; abundance: .; v_gene: TRBV7-5; CDR3nt: TGTGTCAGAAGCGTTTCTGGAGGGACTGGGGCCAACGTCCTGACTTTC; CDR3aa: CVRSVSGGTGANVLTF
d_gene: .; j_gene: TRBJ2-7; abundance: .; v_gene: TRBV28; CDR3nt: TGTGCCAGCAGTCACCCGACAGGAAGGGGCAACTACGAGCAGTACTTC; CDR3aa: CASSHPTGRGNYEQYF
d_gene: .; j_gene: TRBJ1-2; abundance: once; v_gene: TRBV5-3; CDR3nt: TGTGCCAGAAGCTTGAGAGGGCTCAAGGATGGCTACACCTTC; CDR3aa: CARSLRGLKDGYTF
d_gene: .; j_gene: TRBJ1-1; abundance: .; v_gene: TRBV5-1; CDR3nt: TGCGCCAGCAGCTTGGAGGGTTTCACTGAAGCTTTCTTT; CDR3aa: CASSLEGFTEAFF
d_gene: TRBD2; j_gene: TRBJ2-5; abundance: .; v_gene: TRBV19; CDR3nt: TGTGCCAGTAGCCGGGGGACTAGTCAAGAGACCCAGTACTTC; CDR3aa: CASSRGTSQETQYF
d_gene: .; j_gene: TRBJ2-1; abundance: .; v_gene: TRBV4-2; CDR3nt: TGTGCCAGCAGCCGCGACCTAGAACGTGGGCAGTTCTTC; CDR3aa: CASSRDLERGQFF
d_gene: .; j_gene: TRBJ1-5; abundance: once; v_gene: TRBV10-3; CDR3nt: TGTGCCATCAGTGAGAATACAGGGTTGCCCCAGCATTTT; CDR3aa: CAISENTGLPQHF
d_gene: .; j_gene: TRBJ1-2; abundance: once; v_gene: TRBV4-2; CDR3nt: TGTGCCAGCAGCCGATCCGGGACATCTTCTAACTATGGCTACACCTTC; CDR3aa: CASSRSGTSSNYGYTF
d_gene: .; j_gene: TRBJ1-6; abundance: .; v_gene: TRBV7-9; CDR3nt: TGTGCCAGCAGCTTTCCCGGGGGAGGTTCACCCCTCCACTTT; CDR3aa: CASSFPGGGSPLHF
d_gene: TRBD2; j_gene: TRBJ2-1; abundance: .; v_gene: TRBV27; CDR3nt: TGTGCCAGCAGTTTTGGACTAGCGGGAGGTCCGACTCTTTACAATGAGCAGTTCTTC; CDR3aa: CASSFGLAGGPTLYNEQFF
d_gene: .; j_gene: TRBJ1-4; abundance: .; v_gene: TRBV7-9; CDR3nt: TGTGCCAGCAGTTGGAACGCCGGTGAAAAACTGTTTTTT; CDR3aa: CASSWNAGEKLFF
d_gene: .; j_gene: TRBJ1-2; abundance: .; v_gene: TRBV19; CDR3nt: TGTGCCACGACCGTGAGGGGACGTGATGGCTACACCTTC; CDR3aa: CATTVRGRDGYTF
d_gene: TRBD2; j_gene: TRBJ2-7; abundance: once; v_gene: TRBV28; CDR3nt: TGTGCCAGCAGTTTGGGTACTAGCGGTCGCTCCTACGAGCAGTACTTC; CDR3aa: CASSLGTSGRSYEQYF
d_gene: .; j_gene: TRBJ1-6; abundance: .; v_gene: TRBV7-2; CDR3nt: TGTGCCAGCACCGTATCTGGGGGGCAAAATTCACCCCTCCACTTT; CDR3aa: CASTVSGGQNSPLHF
d_gene: .; j_gene: TRBJ1-2; abundance: once; v_gene: TRBV5-6; CDR3nt: TGTGCCAGCAGCTTGGAGGAGGGGACGGGTGGCTACACCTTC; CDR3aa: CASSLEEGTGGYTF
d_gene: TRBD2; j_gene: TRBJ2-5; abundance: .; v_gene: TRBV2; CDR3nt: TGTGCCAGCACTAGTGTGGGGGAGGGTTACCGGGAGACCCAGTACTTC; CDR3aa: CASTSVGEGYRETQYF
d_gene: .; j_gene: TRBJ1-5; abundance: .; v_gene: TRBV6-5; CDR3nt: TGTGCCAGCAGTTACGATGTGAATCAGCCCCAGCATTTT; CDR3aa: CASSYDVNQPQHF
d_gene: .; j_gene: TRBJ2-7; abundance: .; v_gene: TRBV5-8; CDR3nt: TGTGCCAGCAGCTTGGACCTTGGGCCCATTCCCTACGAGCAGTACTTC; CDR3aa: CASSLDLGPIPYEQYF
d_gene: TRBD2; j_gene: TRBJ2-7; abundance: .; v_gene: TRBV28; CDR3nt: TGTGCCAGCAGTTTTGGGGGGATAGGACTAGCGGGAGGCCCAGGTTACGAGCAGTACTTC; CDR3aa: CASSFGGIGLAGGPGYEQYF
d_gene: TRBD1; j_gene: TRBJ1-1; abundance: .; v_gene: TRBV3-1/TRBV3-2; CDR3nt: TGTGCCAGCAGCCAAGGACAGGGGCGGGGCACTGAAGCTTTCTTT; CDR3aa: CASSQGQGRGTEAFF
d_gene: TRBD2; j_gene: TRBJ2-2; abundance: few; v_gene: TRBV19; CDR3nt: TGTGCCAGTAGTATCGGACTAGCCGTAACCGGGGAGCTGTTTTTT; CDR3aa: CASSIGLAVTGELFF
d_gene: .; j_gene: TRBJ2-5; abundance: .; v_gene: TRBV18; CDR3nt: TGTGCCAGCTCACCAAATATAGGGAGGGAGACCCAGTACTTC; CDR3aa: CASSPNIGRETQYF
d_gene: TRBD1; j_gene: TRBJ1-3; abundance: .; v_gene: TRBV7-6; CDR3nt: TGTGCCAGCAGCTATGGGACAGGACGCATCTCTGGAAACACCATATATTTT; CDR3aa: CASSYGTGRISGNTIYF
d_gene: .; j_gene: TRBJ2-7; abundance: .; v_gene: TRBV18; CDR3nt: TGTGCCAGCTCACCCTTACAGGCAGGCGAGCAGTACTTC; CDR3aa: CASSPLQAGEQYF
d_gene: TRBD1; j_gene: TRBJ1-5; abundance: .; v_gene: TRBV19; CDR3nt: TGTGCCAGTAGAACGGGACAGGGGGCGCGTAGCAATCAGCCCCAGCATTTT; CDR3aa: CASRTGQGARSNQPQHF
d_gene: .; j_gene: TRBJ2-1; abundance: once; v_gene: TRBV5-8; CDR3nt: TGTGCCAGCAGCTTGATAGGCGAGCAGTTCTTC; CDR3aa: CASSLIGEQFF
d_gene: .; j_gene: TRBJ2-1; abundance: .; v_gene: TRBV4-1; CDR3nt: TGCGCCAGCAGCCAAGATGTCCACCTCTCTGAGCAGTTCTTC; CDR3aa: CASSQDVHLSEQFF
d_gene: .; j_gene: TRBJ1-5; abundance: .; v_gene: TRBV18; CDR3nt: TGTGCCAGCTCCCCCTCTGCTAGCAATCAGCCCCAGCATTTT; CDR3aa: CASSPSASNQPQHF
d_gene: TRBD1; j_gene: TRBJ2-7; abundance: .; v_gene: TRBV27; CDR3nt: TGTGCCAGCAGTACCCTCAGGGGGCCCTACGAGCAGTACTTC; CDR3aa: CASSTLRGPYEQYF
d_gene: .; j_gene: TRBJ2-1; abundance: .; v_gene: TRBV10-2; CDR3nt: TGCGCCAGCGGACGTGGGGGCGCCTACAATGAGCAGTTCTTC; CDR3aa: CASGRGGAYNEQFF
d_gene: .; j_gene: TRBJ1-1; abundance: .; v_gene: TRBV6-5; CDR3nt: TGTGCCAGCAGTTACCCTCAACCCAACACTGAAGCTTTCTTT; CDR3aa: CASSYPQPNTEAFF
d_gene: .; j_gene: TRBJ1-2; abundance: .; v_gene: TRBV5-1; CDR3nt: TGCGCCAGCAGCATGGGAGACAGCTATGGCTACACCTTC; CDR3aa: CASSMGDSYGYTF